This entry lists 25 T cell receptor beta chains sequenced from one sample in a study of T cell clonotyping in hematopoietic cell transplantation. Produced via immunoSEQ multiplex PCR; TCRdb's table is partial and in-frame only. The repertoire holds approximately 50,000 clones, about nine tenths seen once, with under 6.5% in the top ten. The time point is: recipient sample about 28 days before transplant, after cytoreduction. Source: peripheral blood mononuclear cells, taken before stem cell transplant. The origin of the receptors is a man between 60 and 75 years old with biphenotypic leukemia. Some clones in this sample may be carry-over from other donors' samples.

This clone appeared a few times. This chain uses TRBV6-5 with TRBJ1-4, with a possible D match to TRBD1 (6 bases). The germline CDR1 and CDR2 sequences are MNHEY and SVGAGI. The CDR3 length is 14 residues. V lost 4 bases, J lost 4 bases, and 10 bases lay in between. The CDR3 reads CASSFGQINEKLFF. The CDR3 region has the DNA TGTGCCAGCAGTTTCGGACAGATTAATGAAAAACTGTTTTTT.

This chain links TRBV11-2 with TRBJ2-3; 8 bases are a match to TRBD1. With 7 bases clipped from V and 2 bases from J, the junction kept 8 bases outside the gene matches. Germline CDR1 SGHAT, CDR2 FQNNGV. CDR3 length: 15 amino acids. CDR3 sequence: CASTLDRGDTDTQYF. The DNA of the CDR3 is TGTGCCAGCACCCTAGACAGGGGAGACACAGATACGCAGTATTTT.

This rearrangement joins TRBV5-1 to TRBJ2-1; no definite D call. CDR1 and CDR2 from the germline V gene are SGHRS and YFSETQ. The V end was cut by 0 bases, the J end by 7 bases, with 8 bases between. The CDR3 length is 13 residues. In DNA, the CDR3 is TGCGCCAGCAGCTTGGGGGATTGGAATGAGCAGTTCTTC. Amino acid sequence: CASSLGDWNEQFF.

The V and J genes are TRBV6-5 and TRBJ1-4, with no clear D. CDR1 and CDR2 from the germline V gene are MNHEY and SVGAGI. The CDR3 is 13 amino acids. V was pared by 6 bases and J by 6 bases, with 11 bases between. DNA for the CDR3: TGTGCCAGCAGGTTAGGACCGGATGAAAAACTGTTTTTT. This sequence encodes CASRLGPDEKLFF.

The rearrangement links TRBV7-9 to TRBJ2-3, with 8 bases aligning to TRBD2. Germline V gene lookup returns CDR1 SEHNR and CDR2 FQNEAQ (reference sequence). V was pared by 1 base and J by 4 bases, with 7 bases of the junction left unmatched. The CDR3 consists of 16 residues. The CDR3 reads CASSLESGGLADTQYF. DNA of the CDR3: TGTGCCAGCAGCTTAGAATCGGGAGGGTTGGCAGATACGCAGTATTTT.

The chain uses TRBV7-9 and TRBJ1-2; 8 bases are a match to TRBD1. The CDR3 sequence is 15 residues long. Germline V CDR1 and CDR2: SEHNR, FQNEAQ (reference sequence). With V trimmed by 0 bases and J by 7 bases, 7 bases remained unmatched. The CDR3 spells CASSLAATGEIGYTF. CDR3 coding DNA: TGTGCCAGCAGCTTAGCCGCGACAGGGGAGATTGGCTACACCTTC.

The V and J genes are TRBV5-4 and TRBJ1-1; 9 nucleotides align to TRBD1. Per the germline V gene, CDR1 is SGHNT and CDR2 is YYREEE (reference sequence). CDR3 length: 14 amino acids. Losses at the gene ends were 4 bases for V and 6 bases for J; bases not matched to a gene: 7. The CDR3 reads CASSARTGEAEAFF. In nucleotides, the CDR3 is TGTGCCAGCAGCGCCCGGACAGGGGAGGCTGAAGCTTTCTTT.

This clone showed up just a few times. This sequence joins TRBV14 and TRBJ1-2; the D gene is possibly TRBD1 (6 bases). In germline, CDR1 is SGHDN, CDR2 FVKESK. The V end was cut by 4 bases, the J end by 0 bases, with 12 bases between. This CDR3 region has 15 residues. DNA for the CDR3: TGTGCCAGCAGCCCCCTGACAGGATCTAACTATGGCTACACCTTC. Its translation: CASSPLTGSNYGYTF.

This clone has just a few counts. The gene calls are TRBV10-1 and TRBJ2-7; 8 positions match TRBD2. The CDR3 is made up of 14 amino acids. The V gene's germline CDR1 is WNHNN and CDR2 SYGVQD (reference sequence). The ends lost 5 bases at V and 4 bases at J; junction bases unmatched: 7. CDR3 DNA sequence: TGCGCCAGCAGTCCTACTAGCGGAGATTACGAGCAGTACTTC. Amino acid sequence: CASSPTSGDYEQYF.

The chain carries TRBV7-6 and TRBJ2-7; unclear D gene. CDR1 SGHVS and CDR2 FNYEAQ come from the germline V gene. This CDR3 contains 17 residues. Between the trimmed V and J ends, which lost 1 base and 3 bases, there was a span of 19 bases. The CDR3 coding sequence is TGTGCCAGCAGCTTAGGCCCTAACGAGCGCCCTGACTACGAGCAGTACTTC. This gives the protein CASSLGPNERPDYEQYF. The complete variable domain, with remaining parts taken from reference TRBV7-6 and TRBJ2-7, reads GAGVSQSPRYKVTKRGQDVALRCDPISGHVSLYWYRQALGQGPEFLTYFNYEAQQDKSGLPNDRFSAERPEGSISTLTIQRTEQRDSAMYRCASSLGPNERPDYEQYFGPGTRLTVT.

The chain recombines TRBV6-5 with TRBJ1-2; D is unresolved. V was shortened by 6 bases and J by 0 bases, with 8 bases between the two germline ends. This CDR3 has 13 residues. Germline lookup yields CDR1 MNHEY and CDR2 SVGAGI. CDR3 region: CASSEWANYGYTF. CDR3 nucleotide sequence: TGTGCCAGCAGCGAGTGGGCTAACTATGGCTACACCTTC.

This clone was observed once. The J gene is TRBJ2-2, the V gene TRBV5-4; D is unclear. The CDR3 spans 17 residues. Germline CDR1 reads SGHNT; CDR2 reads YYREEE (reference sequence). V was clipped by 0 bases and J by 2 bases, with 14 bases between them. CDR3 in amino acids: CASSLGPIPSNTGELFF. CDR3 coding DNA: TGTGCCAGCAGCTTGGGACCTATTCCGTCTAACACCGGGGAGCTGTTTTTT.

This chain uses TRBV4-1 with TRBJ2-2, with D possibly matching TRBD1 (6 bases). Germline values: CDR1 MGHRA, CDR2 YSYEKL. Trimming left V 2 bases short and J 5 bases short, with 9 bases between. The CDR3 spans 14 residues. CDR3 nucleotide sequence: TGCGCCAGCAGCCAATATACAGGGACCGGGGAGCTGTTTTTT. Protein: CASSQYTGTGELFF.

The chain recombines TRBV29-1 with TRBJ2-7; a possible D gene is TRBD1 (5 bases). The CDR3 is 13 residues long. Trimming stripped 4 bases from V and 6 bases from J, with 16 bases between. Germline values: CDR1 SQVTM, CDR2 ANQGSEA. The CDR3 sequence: CSVAYFQGSEQYF. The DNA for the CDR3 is TGCAGCGTTGCTTATTTCCAGGGCTCCGAGCAGTACTTC.

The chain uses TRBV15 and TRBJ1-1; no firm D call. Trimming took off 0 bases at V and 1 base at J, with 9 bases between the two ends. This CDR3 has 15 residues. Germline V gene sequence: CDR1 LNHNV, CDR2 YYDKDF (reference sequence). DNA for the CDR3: TGTGCCACCAGCAGAGATATCACCGGGAACACTGAAGCTTTCTTT. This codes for CATSRDITGNTEAFF.

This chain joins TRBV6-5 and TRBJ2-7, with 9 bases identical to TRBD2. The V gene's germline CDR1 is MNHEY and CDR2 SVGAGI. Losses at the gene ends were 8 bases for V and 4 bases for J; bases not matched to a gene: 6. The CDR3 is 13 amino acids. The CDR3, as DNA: TGTGCCAGCCACGCTAGCGGGACGTACGAGCAGTACTTC. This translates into CASHASGTYEQYF.

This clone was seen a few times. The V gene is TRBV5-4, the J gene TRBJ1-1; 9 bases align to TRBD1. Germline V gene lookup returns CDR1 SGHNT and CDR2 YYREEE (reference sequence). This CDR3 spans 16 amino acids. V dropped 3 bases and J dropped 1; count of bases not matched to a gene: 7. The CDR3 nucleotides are TGTGCCAGCAGCTCCCCGGGACAGGGACAGAACACTGAAGCTTTCTTT. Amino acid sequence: CASSSPGQGQNTEAFF.

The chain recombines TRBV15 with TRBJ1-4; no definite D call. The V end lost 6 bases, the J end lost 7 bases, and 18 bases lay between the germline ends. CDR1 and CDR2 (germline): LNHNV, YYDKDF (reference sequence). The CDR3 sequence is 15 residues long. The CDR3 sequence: CATSSSGSKTEKLFF. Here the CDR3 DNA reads TGTGCCACCAGTTCTTCCGGGAGCAAGACTGAAAAACTGTTTTTT.

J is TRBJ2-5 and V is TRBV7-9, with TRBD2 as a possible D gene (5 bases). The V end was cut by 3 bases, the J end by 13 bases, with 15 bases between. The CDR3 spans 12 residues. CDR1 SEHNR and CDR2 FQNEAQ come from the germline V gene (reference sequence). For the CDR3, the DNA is TGTGCCAGCAGCTTTAATGAGGGAAGGGCGTACTTC. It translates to CASSFNEGRAYF.

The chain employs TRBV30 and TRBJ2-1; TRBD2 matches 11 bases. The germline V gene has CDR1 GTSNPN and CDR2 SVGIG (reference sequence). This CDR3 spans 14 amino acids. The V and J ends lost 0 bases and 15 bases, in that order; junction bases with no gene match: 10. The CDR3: CAWSVLAGAPRRFF. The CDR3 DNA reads TGTGCCTGGAGTGTACTAGCGGGGGCTCCTCGGAGGTTCTTC.

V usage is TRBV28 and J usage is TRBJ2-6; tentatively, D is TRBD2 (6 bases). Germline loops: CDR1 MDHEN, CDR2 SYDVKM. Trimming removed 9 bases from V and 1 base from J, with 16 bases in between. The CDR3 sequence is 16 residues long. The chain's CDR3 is CASLEGQGSGANVLTF. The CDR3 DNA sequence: TGTGCCAGTTTGGAGGGGCAAGGATCTGGGGCCAACGTCCTGACTTTC.

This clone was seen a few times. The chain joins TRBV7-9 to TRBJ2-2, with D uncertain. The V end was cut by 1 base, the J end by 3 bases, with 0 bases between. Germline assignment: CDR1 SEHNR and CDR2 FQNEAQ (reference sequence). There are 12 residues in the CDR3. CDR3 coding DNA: TGTGCCAGCAGCTTAGACACCGGGGAGCTGTTTTTT. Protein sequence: CASSLDTGELFF.

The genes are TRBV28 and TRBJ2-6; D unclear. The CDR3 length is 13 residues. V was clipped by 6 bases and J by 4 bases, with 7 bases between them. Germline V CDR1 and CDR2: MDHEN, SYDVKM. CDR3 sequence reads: CASRVQGANVLTF. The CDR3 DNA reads TGTGCCAGCAGGGTACAGGGGGCCAACGTCCTGACTTTC.

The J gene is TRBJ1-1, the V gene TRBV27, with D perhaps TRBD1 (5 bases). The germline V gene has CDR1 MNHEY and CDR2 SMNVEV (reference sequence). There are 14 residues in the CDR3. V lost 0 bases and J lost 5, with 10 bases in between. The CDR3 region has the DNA TGTGCCAGCAGTTTATCGAACGGGGGTACTGAAGCTTTCTTT. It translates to CASSLSNGGTEAFF.

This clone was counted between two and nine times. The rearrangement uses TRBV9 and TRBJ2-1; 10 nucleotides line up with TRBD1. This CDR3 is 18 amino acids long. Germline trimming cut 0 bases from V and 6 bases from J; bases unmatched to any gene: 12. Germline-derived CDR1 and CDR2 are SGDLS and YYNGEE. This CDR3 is CASSVGVWETGGFNEQFF. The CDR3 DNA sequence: TGTGCCAGCAGCGTAGGTGTCTGGGAGACAGGGGGCTTCAATGAGCAGTTCTTC.